Shown below are 27 T cell receptor beta chains from a single sample sequenced in a study of T cell responses to AZD1222 COVID-19 vaccine. Sequencing was performed with immunoSEQ multiplex PCR; in TCRdb, only in-frame clones are kept and a portion is missing. The repertoire holds roughly 100,000 clones, with approximately 88% as singletons. The material was peripheral blood, obtained on day 0 of AZD1222 vaccination. The receptors derive from an adult in good health.

The chain links TRBV12-5 to TRBJ2-5; 12 bases line up with TRBD1. In germline, CDR1 is LGHNT, CDR2 FRNRAP. V lost 0 bases, J lost 2 bases, and 7 bases stayed unmatched. The length of the CDR3 is 18 residues. The CDR3 loop reads CASGLVLGDRGLQETQYF. The CDR3 coding sequence is TGTGCTAGTGGTTTGGTACTCGGGGACAGGGGGCTACAAGAGACCCAGTACTTC.

V and J are TRBV28 and TRBJ1-4; D gene unclear. The V end was cut by 6 bases, the J end by 4 bases, with 6 bases between. The CDR3 spans 12 residues. The germline V gene encodes CDR1 MDHEN and CDR2 SYDVKM. The CDR3 here is CASRLINEKLFF. CDR3 nucleotides: TGTGCCAGCAGATTAATTAATGAAAAACTGTTTTTT.

The rearrangement joins TRBV7-9 to TRBJ2-3, with 8 bases aligning to TRBD1. J gave up 9 bases and V 2 bases, and 4 bases lay outside the gene matches. Germline assignment: CDR1 SEHNR and CDR2 FQNEAQ (reference sequence). The CDR3 is 13 residues long. The CDR3 loop is CASSLQGADTQYF. CDR3 in DNA: TGTGCCAGCAGCTTACAGGGGGCGGACACGCAGTATTTT.

The chain is built from TRBV6-5 and TRBJ1-1; D is unclear. V was cut by 4 bases and J by 4 bases, with 10 bases left in between. This CDR3 comprises 13 residues. CDR1 is MNHEY, CDR2 SVGAGI, per germline. CDR3 region: CASSSLGSTEAFF. In DNA, the CDR3 is TGTGCCAGCAGTTCCCTGGGGAGCACTGAAGCTTTCTTT.

This rearrangement joins TRBV9 to TRBJ1-2; the D is unclear. The V end lost 3 bases, the J end lost 4 bases, and 13 bases lay between the germline ends. Germline loops: CDR1 SGDLS, CDR2 YYNGEE. The CDR3 contains 14 residues. The CDR3 bases are TGTGCCAGCAGCGATGAGGGTGTTTTCTATGGCTACACCTTC. Translation gives CASSDEGVFYGYTF.

This chain links TRBV28 with TRBJ2-1; perhaps TRBD1 as D (7 bases). The V gene lost 3 bases and the J gene lost 6 bases, with 15 bases spanning the gap. The CDR3 totals 15 residues. Germline CDR1 is MDHEN and CDR2 is SYDVKM. CDR3 residues: CASSFSEGAPNEQFF. For the CDR3, the DNA is TGTGCCAGCAGTTTTTCGGAGGGGGCGCCCAATGAGCAGTTCTTC.

As DNA, the CDR3 is TGTGCCAGCAGCTTAGGACGGGAGGCCCCCTACGAGCAGTACTTC. It is translated as CASSLGREAPYEQYF. This sequence joins TRBV11-2 and TRBJ2-7, with 7 positions matching TRBD2. Trimming took 1 base from V and 2 from J; bases not matched to a gene: 5. CDR1 is SGHAT, CDR2 FQNNGV, per germline. This CDR3 region has 15 residues.

J is TRBJ1-3 and V is TRBV2; TRBD1 agrees at 9 bases. Trimming at V came to 5 bases and at J to 1 base, leaving 3 bases not matched to a gene. Germline loops: CDR1 SNHLY, CDR2 FYNNEI. The CDR3 contains 15 residues. The CDR3 region is CASSKGQGSGNTIYF. CDR3 nucleotide sequence: TGTGCCAGCAGTAAGGGACAGGGTTCTGGAAACACCATATATTTT.

V gene TRBV6-5 combines with J gene TRBJ2-1; D may be TRBD2 (6 bases). The germline gives CDR1 MNHEY, CDR2 SVGAGI. V lost 2 bases to trimming and J lost 2 bases, with 10 bases between them. The CDR3 consists of 15 residues. Written as DNA, the CDR3 is TGTGCCAGCAGTTACGACGCGGGGCCCTACAATGAGCAGTTCTTC. Translating gives CASSYDAGPYNEQFF.

In the case of this clone: Other DNA variants within this sample encode the same CDR3. V usage is TRBV20-1 and J usage is TRBJ1-1; D uncertain. The length of the CDR3 is 11 residues. V shed 3 bases and J shed 1 base, with 3 bases lying between them. The germline gives CDR1 DFQATT, CDR2 SNEGSKA (reference sequence). The DNA of the CDR3 is TGCAGTGCTAGTAGGAACACTGAAGCTTTCTTT. It translates to CSASRNTEAFF.

The genes are TRBV27 and TRBJ1-5; unclear D gene. V was shortened by 4 bases and J by 3 bases, with 10 bases between the two germline ends. In germline, CDR1 is MNHEY, CDR2 SMNVEV (reference sequence). CDR3 size: 14 residues. The CDR3 DNA follows: TGTGCCAGCAGTTCTGACACAATCAATCAGCCCCAGCATTTT. Its protein product is CASSSDTINQPQHF.

The chain carries TRBV25-1 and TRBJ1-1; D possibly corresponds to TRBD1 (6 bases). Deletions cut 7 bases from V and 4 bases from J, with 13 bases between. Germline CDR1 reads MGHDK; CDR2 reads SYGVNS. CDR3 length equals 13 residues. CDR3 in DNA: TGTGCCAGCACCCAACAGGGCAGCACTGAAGCTTTCTTT. Its protein is CASTQQGSTEAFF.

The chain carries TRBV18 and TRBJ1-5; D gene unclear. Germline-derived CDR1 and CDR2 are KGHSH and LQKENI. This CDR3 contains 15 residues. Trimming stripped 4 bases from V and 0 bases from J, with 10 bases between. The CDR3 region is CASSREPNSNQPQHF. The CDR3 DNA reads as TGTGCCAGCTCACGGGAACCTAATAGCAATCAGCCCCAGCATTTT.

The rearrangement links TRBV24-1 to TRBJ2-3; 13 bases map to TRBD2. V gave up 5 bases and J gave up 4 bases; unmatched junction bases: 5. CDR3 length: 16 residues. CDR1 and CDR2 (germline): KGHDR, SFDVKD. CDR3 sequence (DNA): TGTGCCACCAGTGCCGGACTAGCGGGAGTTTCAGATACGCAGTATTTT. Protein product: CATSAGLAGVSDTQYF.

The chain employs TRBV25-1 and TRBJ2-3; D is uncertain. CDR1 is MGHDK and CDR2 is SYGVNS in the germline V gene. CDR3 length: 11 residues. V gave up 7 bases and J gave up 3 bases, with 5 bases separating them. The CDR3 nucleotides read TGTGCCAGCATTCGGACAGATACGCAGTATTTT. It codes for CASIRTDTQYF.

The chain carries TRBV10-3 and TRBJ1-2; no reliable D call. V gave up 0 bases and J gave up 8 bases, with 13 bases separating them. This CDR3 is 14 amino acids long. The V gene's germline CDR1 is ENHRY and CDR2 SYGVKD. The CDR3 bases are TGTGCCATCAGTGAGTCCGACTCGGGTTGGGGCTACACCTTC. Protein: CAISESDSGWGYTF.

The chain employs TRBV28 and TRBJ2-1; TRBD1 aligns across 7 bases. The CDR3 has 15 residues. CDR1 is MDHEN and CDR2 is SYDVKM in the germline V gene. V lost 6 bases and J lost 8; bases outside the gene matches: 13. In nucleotides, the CDR3 is TGTGCCAGCAGGACCCGACAGGGATCTCGGTATGAGCAGTTCTTC. It translates to CASRTRQGSRYEQFF. Drawing the rest from reference TRBV28 and TRBJ2-1, the complete variable domain is DVKVTQSSRYLVKRTGEKVFLECVQDMDHENMFWYRQDPGLGLRLIYFSYDVKMKEKGDIPEGYSVSREKKERFSLILESASTNQTSMYLCASRTRQGSRYEQFFGPGTRLTVL.

Only one count was recorded for this clone. The chain has TRBV18 and TRBJ1-6, with TRBD1 matching 7 bases. The CDR3 spans 14 residues. Germline V gene sequence: CDR1 KGHSH, CDR2 LQKENI. J lost 8 bases, V lost 1 base, and 2 bases had no gene match. As DNA, the CDR3 is TGTGCCAGCTCACCACGAACAGGGGATTCACCCCTCCACTTT. This translates into CASSPRTGDSPLHF. The full variable domain, in which reference TRBV18 and TRBJ1-6 provide the parts outside the CDR3, is NAGVMQNPRHLVRRRGQEARLRCSPMKGHSHVYWYRQLPEEGLKFMVYLQKENIIDESGMPKERFSAEFPKEGPSILRIQQVVRGDSAAYFCASSPRTGDSPLHFGNGTRLTVT.

This clone was counted between two and nine times. V and J are TRBV18 and TRBJ1-5; no reliable D call. Germline V lookup: CDR1 KGHSH, CDR2 LQKENI. Trimming took 0 bases from V and 5 from J, leaving 14 bases between them. The CDR3 spans 16 residues. The CDR3 region is CASSPPSYKGHQPQHF. CDR3 DNA sequence: TGTGCCAGCTCACCACCGAGTTATAAAGGCCATCAGCCCCAGCATTTT.

This chain uses TRBV5-1 with TRBJ1-3; the D is unclear. The CDR3 consists of 16 residues. With 0 bases removed from V and 2 bases from J, the gap between germline ends came to 12 bases. Germline CDR1 SGHRS, CDR2 YFSETQ. The CDR3, as DNA: TGCGCCAGCAGCTTGGCCGGGGTTATGGCTGGAAACACCATATATTTT. Amino acid sequence: CASSLAGVMAGNTIYF.

The chain couples TRBV12-3 or TRBV12-4 to TRBJ1-6; possibly TRBD1 for D (6 bases). The CDR3 is 13 amino acids. Trimming cost V 3 bases and J 9 bases, with 9 bases left between them. This CDR3 reads CASSFNRVSPLHF. The CDR3 coding sequence is TGTGCCAGCAGTTTCAACAGGGTTTCACCCCTCCACTTT.

The CDR3 spells CASRPNQETQYF. CDR3 DNA: TGTGCCAGCAGACCGAATCAAGAGACCCAGTACTTC. The chain carries TRBV28 and TRBJ2-5, with D uncertain. V was clipped by 6 bases and J by 2 bases, with 7 bases between them. The CDR3 length is 12 residues. Per the germline V gene, CDR1 is MDHEN and CDR2 is SYDVKM.

This clone has a single count. The CDR3 protein is CASSYSPRLAGGPEQYF. CDR3 DNA: TGTGCCAGCAGTTACTCCCCCAGACTAGCGGGAGGTCCAGAGCAGTACTTC. The chain carries TRBV6-2 or TRBV6-3 and TRBJ2-7; 13 nucleotides line up with TRBD2. CDR3 length: 17 amino acids. V lost 0 bases and J lost 7; bases outside the gene matches: 9. CDR1 MNHEY and CDR2 SVGEGT come from the germline V gene.

The chain has TRBV9 and TRBJ1-1; D gene uncertain. Germline V gene data show CDR1 as SGDLS and CDR2 as YYNGEE. The V gene lost 5 bases and the J gene lost 2 bases, with 10 bases spanning the gap. This CDR3 spans 13 amino acids. CDR3 DNA sequence: TGTGCCAGCAGTTTCTCCGCCAACACTGAAGCTTTCTTT. Its protein is CASSFSANTEAFF.

The J gene is TRBJ2-4, the V gene TRBV14; D is possibly TRBD2 (5 bases). This CDR3 spans 13 amino acids. V lost 1 base to trimming and J lost 11 bases, with 12 bases between them. Germline values: CDR1 SGHDN, CDR2 FVKESK. CDR3 DNA sequence: TGTGCCAGCAGCCAAGGAGGGTTTGGGGTTCAGTACTTC. Translating gives CASSQGGFGVQYF. Full variable domain (missing parts from reference TRBV14 and TRBJ2-4): EAGVTQFPSHSVIEKGQTVTLRCDPISGHDNLYWYRRVMGKEIKFLLHFVKESKQDESGMPNNRFLAERTGGTYSTLKVQPAELEDSGVYFCASSQGGFGVQYFGAGTRLSVL.

This chain uses TRBV5-1 with TRBJ1-4; 7 bases match TRBD1. After removal of 0 bases from V and 3 bases from J, the junction contained 5 bases not matched to a gene. This CDR3 is 16 amino acids long. In germline, CDR1 is SGHRS, CDR2 YFSETQ. CDR3 DNA: TGCGCCAGCAGCTTGGCCCCGCAGGGGGCTAATGAAAAACTGTTTTTT. The encoded protein is CASSLAPQGANEKLFF.

This chain links TRBV24-1 with TRBJ2-5, with 9 bases lining up with TRBD2. The CDR3 extends over 16 amino acids. Germline CDR1 is KGHDR and CDR2 is SFDVKD. V gave up 5 bases and J gave up 1 base; unmatched junction bases: 7. CDR3 sequence: CATSAPLAGTQETQYF. CDR3 coding DNA: TGTGCCACCAGTGCTCCTCTAGCGGGGACCCAAGAGACCCAGTACTTC.